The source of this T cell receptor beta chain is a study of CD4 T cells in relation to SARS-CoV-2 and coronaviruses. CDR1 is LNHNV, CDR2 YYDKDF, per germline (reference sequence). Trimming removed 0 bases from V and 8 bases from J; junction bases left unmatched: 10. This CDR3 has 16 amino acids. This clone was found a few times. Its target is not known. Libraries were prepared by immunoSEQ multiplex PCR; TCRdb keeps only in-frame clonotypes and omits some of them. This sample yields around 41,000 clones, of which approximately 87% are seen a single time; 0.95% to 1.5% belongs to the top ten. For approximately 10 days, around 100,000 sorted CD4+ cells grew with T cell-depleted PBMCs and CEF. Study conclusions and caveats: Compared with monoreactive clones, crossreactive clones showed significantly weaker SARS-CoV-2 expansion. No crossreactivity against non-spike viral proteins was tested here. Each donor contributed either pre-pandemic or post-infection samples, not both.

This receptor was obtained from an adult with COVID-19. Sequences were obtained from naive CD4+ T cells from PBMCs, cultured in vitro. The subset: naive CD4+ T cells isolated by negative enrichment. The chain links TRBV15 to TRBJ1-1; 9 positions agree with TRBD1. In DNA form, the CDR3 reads TGTGCCACCAGCAGAGAAGGCTACAGGGGGCCATCGGAAGCTTTCTTT. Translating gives CATSREGYRGPSEAFF.